This TCR beta chain is from a study of shared clonotypes between healthy human individuals. Study results and caveats: Donor scarcity curtailed the genetic and exposure-history diversity represented herein. Non-shared clonotypes showed lower generation probabilities than clonotypes common to all four donors.

Samples underwent the assay at deep level. Method: immunoSEQ multiplex PCR; TCRdb's copy keeps in-frame clones and lacks some. This table has over a million clones, about 80% appearing once. The V gene lost 4 bases and the J gene lost 1 base, with 11 bases spanning the gap. The V gene's germline CDR1 is MNHNY and CDR2 SVGAGI (reference sequence). This CDR3 spans 15 amino acids. With regard to this clone: Antigen specificity is unknown.

The receptor was derived from a man between 18 and 35 years old in good health. Some clones in this sample may be carry-over from other donors' samples. The gene calls are TRBV6-6 and TRBJ1-5; no firm D call. Sequenced: memory CD4+ T cells from PBMCs. Subset in this sample: CD45RA-negative fraction. The CDR3 here is CASSFRLGSNQPQHF. CDR3 bases: TGTGCCAGCAGTTTCCGTCTTGGGAGCAATCAGCCCCAGCATTTT.